This TCR beta chain was sequenced for a study of molecular identifiers for immune sequencing clone quantification. This clonotype was seen repeatedly, ten times or more. TCRdb reprocessed the PCR reads with MiXCR, giving one entry per CDR3 protein. The sample records around 470,000 distinct CDR3 sequences, 25% being singletons. The TCR originated in a human donor in good health. Some libraries in this study had Jurkat cell RNA spiked in. Sequenced material: naive CD8+ T cells from blood, with Jurkat cell RNA spiked in. Subset of the sample: FACS-sorted CD8+CD4-CCR7+CD45RA+ naive T cells.

The chain's CDR3 is CASSVTSGIEADTQYF. The CDR3 region has the DNA TGTGCCAGCAGCGTTACTAGCGGGATTGAGGCAGATACGCAGTATTTT. The chain carries TRBV9 and TRBJ2-3; 10 positions match TRBD2. Trimming cost V 2 bases and J 4 bases; bases outside gene matches: 7. Germline CDR1 SGDLS, CDR2 YYNGEE. The CDR3 covers 16 residues.